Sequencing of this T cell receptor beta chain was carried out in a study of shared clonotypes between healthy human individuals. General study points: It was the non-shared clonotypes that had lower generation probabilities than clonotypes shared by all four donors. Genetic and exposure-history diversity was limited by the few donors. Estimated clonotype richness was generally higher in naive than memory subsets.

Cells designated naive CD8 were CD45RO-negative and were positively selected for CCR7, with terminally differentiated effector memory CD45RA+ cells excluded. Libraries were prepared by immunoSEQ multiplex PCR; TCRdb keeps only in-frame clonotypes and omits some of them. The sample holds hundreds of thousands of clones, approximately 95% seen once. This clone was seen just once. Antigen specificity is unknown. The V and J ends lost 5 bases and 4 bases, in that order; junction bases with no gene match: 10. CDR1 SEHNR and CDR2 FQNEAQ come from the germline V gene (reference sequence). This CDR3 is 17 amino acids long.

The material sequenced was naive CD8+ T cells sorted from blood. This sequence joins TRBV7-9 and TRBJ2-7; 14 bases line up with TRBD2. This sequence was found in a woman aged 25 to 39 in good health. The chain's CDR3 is CASSTGLAGVEDYEQYF. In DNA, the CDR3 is TGTGCCAGCAGCACGGGACTAGCGGGAGTCGAAGATTACGAGCAGTACTTC.